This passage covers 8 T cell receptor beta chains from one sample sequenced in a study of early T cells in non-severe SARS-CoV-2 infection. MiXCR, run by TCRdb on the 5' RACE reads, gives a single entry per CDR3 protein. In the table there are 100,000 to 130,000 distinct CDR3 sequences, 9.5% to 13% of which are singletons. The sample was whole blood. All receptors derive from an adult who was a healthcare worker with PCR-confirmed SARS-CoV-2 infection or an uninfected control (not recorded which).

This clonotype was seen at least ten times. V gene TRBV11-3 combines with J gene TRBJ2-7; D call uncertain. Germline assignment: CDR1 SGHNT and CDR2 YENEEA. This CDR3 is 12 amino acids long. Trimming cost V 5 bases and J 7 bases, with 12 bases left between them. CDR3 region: CASSIGEREQYF. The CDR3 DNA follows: TGTGCCAGCAGCATCGGAGAAAGGGAGCAGTACTTC. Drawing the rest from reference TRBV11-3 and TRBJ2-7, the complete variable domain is EAGVVQSPRYKIIEKKQPVAFWCNPISGHNTLYWYLQNLGQGPELLIRYENEEAVDDSQLPKDRFSAERLKGVDSTLKIQPAELGDSAVYLCASSIGEREQYFGPGTRLTVT.

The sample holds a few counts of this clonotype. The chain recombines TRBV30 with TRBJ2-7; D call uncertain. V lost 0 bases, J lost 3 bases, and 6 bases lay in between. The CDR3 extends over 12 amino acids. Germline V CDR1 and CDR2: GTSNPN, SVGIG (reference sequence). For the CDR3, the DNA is TGTGCCTGGAGTGTACAGCACTACGAGCAGTACTTC. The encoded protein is CAWSVQHYEQYF.

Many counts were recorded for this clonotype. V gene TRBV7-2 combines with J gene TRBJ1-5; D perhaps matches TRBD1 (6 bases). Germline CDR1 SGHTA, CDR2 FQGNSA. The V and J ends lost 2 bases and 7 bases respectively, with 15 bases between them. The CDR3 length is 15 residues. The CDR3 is CASSLPGHRGQPQHF. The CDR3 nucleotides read TGTGCCAGCAGCTTACCGGGACACCGGGGGCAGCCCCAGCATTTT. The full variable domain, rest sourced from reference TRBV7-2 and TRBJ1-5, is GAGVSQSPSNKVTEKGKDVELRCDPISGHTALYWYRQSLGQGLEFLIYFQGNSAPDKSGLPSDRFSAERTGGSVSTLTIQRTQQEDSAVYLCASSLPGHRGQPQHFGDGTRLSIL.

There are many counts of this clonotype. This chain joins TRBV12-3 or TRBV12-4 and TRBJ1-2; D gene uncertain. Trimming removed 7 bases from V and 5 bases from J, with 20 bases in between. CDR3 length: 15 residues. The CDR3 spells CASMGRGEPDYGYTF. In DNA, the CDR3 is TGTGCCAGCATGGGCCGCGGGGAACCGGATTATGGCTACACCTTC.

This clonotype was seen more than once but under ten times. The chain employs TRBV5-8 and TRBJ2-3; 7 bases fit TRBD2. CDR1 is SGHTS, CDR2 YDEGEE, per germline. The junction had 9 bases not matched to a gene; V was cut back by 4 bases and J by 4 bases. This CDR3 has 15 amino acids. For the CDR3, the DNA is TGTGCCAGCAGCGGGAGGGGTGGCGCAGCAGATACGCAGTATTTT. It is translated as CASSGRGGAADTQYF.

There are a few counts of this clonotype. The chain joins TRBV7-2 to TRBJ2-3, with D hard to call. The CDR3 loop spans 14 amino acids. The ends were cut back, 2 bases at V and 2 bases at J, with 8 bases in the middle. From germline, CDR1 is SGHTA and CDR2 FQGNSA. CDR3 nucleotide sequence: TGTGCCAGCAGCTTATACCAGGTCACAGATACGCAGTATTTT. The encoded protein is CASSLYQVTDTQYF. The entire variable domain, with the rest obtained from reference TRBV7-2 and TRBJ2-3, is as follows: GAGVSQSPSNKVTEKGKDVELRCDPISGHTALYWYRQSLGQGLEFLIYFQGNSAPDKSGLPSDRFSAERTGGSVSTLTIQRTQQEDSAVYLCASSLYQVTDTQYFGPGTRLTVL.

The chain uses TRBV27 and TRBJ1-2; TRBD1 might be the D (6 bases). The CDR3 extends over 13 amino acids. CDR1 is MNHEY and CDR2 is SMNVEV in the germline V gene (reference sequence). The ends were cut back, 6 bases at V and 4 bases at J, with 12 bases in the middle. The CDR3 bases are TGTGCCAGCAGAACTTCGACAGGCTATGGCTACACCTTC. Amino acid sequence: CASRTSTGYGYTF.

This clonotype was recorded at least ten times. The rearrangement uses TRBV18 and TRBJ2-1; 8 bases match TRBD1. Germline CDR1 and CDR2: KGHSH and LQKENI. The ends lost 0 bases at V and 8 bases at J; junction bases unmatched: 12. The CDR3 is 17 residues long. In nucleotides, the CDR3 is TGTGCCAGCTCACCACCGGGGCAGGGGGCAGTCTCCCATGAGCAGTTCTTC. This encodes CASSPPGQGAVSHEQFF.